The sequence of this T cell receptor beta chain was determined in a study of cytomegalovirus exposure and HLA in healthy donors. Background on the study: The early release's HLA-typed donors yielded approximately 81 million unique TCRs. Out of several hundred genotyped donors, less than 85% belonged to the Caucasian-associated ancestry cluster.

The donors, nominally healthy at sampling, likely had unrecorded immune exposures. Concerning this clone itself: Its target is unknown.

The junction had 8 bases not matched to a gene; V was cut back by 7 bases and J by 5 bases. Germline V gives CDR1 MNHNY, CDR2 SVGAGI (reference sequence). This CDR3 is 15 amino acids long. PCR amplification relied on 60 Vbeta primers (plus 13 Jbeta primers). Sequencing was performed with immunoSEQ multiplex PCR; in TCRdb, only in-frame clones are kept and a portion is missing. The sample holds 99,000 or so clones; approximately 83% are singletons and the top ten take roughly 6.1%. Points from the study as a whole: Within an earlier analysis, most TCR beta V segments proved productive either about 87% or about 30% of the time.

The sample comprised PBMCs. The chain recombines TRBV6-6 with TRBJ1-5; 10 positions agree with TRBD1. The TCR comes from a man between 18 and 29 years old in good health and CMV-seronegative. The CDR3 coding sequence is TGTGCCAGCAAGAAGGACAGGGGGAACTATCAGCCCCAGCATTTT. It specifies CASKKDRGNYQPQHF.